This T cell receptor beta chain was obtained from a study of T cell responses to AZD1222 COVID-19 vaccine. Study-wide results and limits: A rise in Spike-specific TCR breadth and depth followed two AZD1222 doses.

The data were produced by immunoSEQ multiplex PCR, yet TCRdb's version contains in-frame clones alone and is incomplete. The sample has over 150,000 clones, less than 95% seen once. Germline CDR1 is LGHDT and CDR2 is YNNKEL (reference sequence). The CDR3 totals 12 residues. The germline V and J ends were trimmed by 4 bases and 6 bases, with 7 bases remaining between them. This clone was counted a single time. Its antigen is not known. The source of this sequence is an adult in good health. The specimen was peripheral blood, collected on day 0 of AZD1222 vaccination. The J gene is TRBJ2-1, the V gene TRBV3-1 (or the pseudogene TRBV3-2); D is perhaps TRBD2 (5 bases). CDR3 DNA sequence: TGTGCCAGCAGCCCTAGCCCCAATGAGCAGTTCTTC. Its translation is CASSPSPNEQFF.